This section outlines one T cell receptor beta chain sequence together with its context. The antigen is undetermined. The data belong to a study of cytomegalovirus exposure and HLA in healthy donors. The donors were healthy bone marrow donors. CDR3 length: 15 amino acids. Trimming took 4 bases from V and 7 from J; bases not matched to a gene: 9. Germline CDR1 MNHEY, CDR2 SMNVEV (reference sequence). 60 Vbeta and 13 Jbeta primers were used in PCR. TCRdb keeps only in-frame clones here, not all; method: immunoSEQ multiplex PCR. The data contain roughly 190,000 clones, roughly 80% of them singletons. Overall study findings and caveats: A later analysis by the authors found several of the most significant clusters apparently linked to common viral pathogens. TCR beta V- and J-gene trimming, according to a later analysis, was linked to a missense DCLRE1C variant.

The gene calls are TRBV27 and TRBJ2-4; 8 bases line up with TRBD1. The source material was PBMCs. This TCR derives from a man aged 50 or older in good health and CMV-seronegative. The CDR3 DNA sequence: TGTGCCAGCAGTTCTCGGACAGGGTTCATGAACATTCAGTACTTC. Translated, it gives CASSSRTGFMNIQYF.